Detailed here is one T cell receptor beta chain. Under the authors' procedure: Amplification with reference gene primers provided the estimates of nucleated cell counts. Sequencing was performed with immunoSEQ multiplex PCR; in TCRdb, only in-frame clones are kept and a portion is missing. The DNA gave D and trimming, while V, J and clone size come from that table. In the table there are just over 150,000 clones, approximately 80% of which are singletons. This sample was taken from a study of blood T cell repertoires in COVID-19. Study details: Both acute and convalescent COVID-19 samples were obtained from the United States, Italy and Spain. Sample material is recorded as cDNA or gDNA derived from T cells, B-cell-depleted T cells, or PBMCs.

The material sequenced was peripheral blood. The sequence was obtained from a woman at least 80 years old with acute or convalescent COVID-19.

The CDR3 DNA reads as TGTGCCAGTAGTATTCTGACTAATGAAAAACTGTTTTTT. Translated: CASSILTNEKLFF. J is TRBJ1-4 and V is TRBV19; D gene unclear. This CDR3 has 13 residues. Trimming left V 3 bases short and J 2 bases short, with 4 bases between. Germline V CDR1 and CDR2: LNHDA, SQIVND (reference sequence).